This TCR beta chain was captured by sequencing in a study of human T cells and chemical hapten exposure. Study-level information: Slight differences in pooled library volume were the main source of varying TCR yields across samples.

This clonotype was detected ten times or more. TCRdb re-analysed the RACE reads in MiXCR, keeping a single row per CDR3 protein. The repertoire has tens of thousands of distinct CDR3 sequences, 10% to 15% of them found once; the top ten carry 5.7%. Time point of the sample: patch test 3, about 24 weeks after DPC sensitization. Treatment noted: therapeutic diphenylcyclopropenone sensitization with weekly scalp DPC. Germline V gene data show CDR1 as DFQATT and CDR2 as SNEGSKA (reference sequence). The CDR3 has 15 amino acids. The junction had 10 bases not matched to a gene; V was cut back by 6 bases and J by 1 base.

The specimen comprised whole blood, sampled in connection with sensitization to the hapten diphenylcyclopropenone (DPC). The rearrangement joins TRBV20-1 to TRBJ2-5; TRBD2 agrees at 8 bases. This sequence originates from a woman aged 50 to 60 with alopecia areata. Some clones in this sample may be carry-over from other donors' samples. CDR3 region: CSAIPQRERQETQYF. CDR3 nucleotide sequence: TGCAGTGCCATACCCCAGCGGGAGCGCCAAGAGACCCAGTACTTC.